Listed here is a single T cell receptor beta chain. There are a few counts of this clone. Its antigen target is currently unknown. Within one base of it there is no much larger clone, and no base qualities were kept. Spanning cysteine to phenylalanine, the CDR3 consists of 16 amino acids. CDR3 DNA only is kept here, 48 bases in frame from base 1. CDR1 and CDR2, looked up from the germline V gene (reference sequence), are LGHDT and YNNKEL. The junction shows trimming of 4 bases on V and 5 bases on J, and the gene matches do not reach 12 bases of it. Enrolling through a virtual design, the prospective study's participants ranged in age from roughly 18 to 100 years and lived across roughly 24 United States geographic areas. Cohort assignment in the prospective study relied on participant-reported clinical history from a screening survey and a study questionnaire. For ImmuneRACE Cohort 3, a participant was defined as recovered based on two consecutive negative NP/OP PCR tests, clearance by a healthcare professional, or resolution of symptoms. Each participant in the prospective study had whole blood, serum and a nasopharyngeal or oropharyngeal swab collected by mobile phlebotomists. Over a 2-month period, participants in the prospective study had the option of providing additional blood draws and questionnaires. Before DNA extraction, prospective study blood samples were shipped either frozen or at room temperature.

TCRbeta CDR3 regions were amplified from genomic DNA using the immunoSEQ Assay, a bias-controlled multiplex PCR. In the source study's methods: The number of nucleated cells in each sample was estimated by amplification of reference gene primers within the assay. To quantify the absolute abundance of each unique TCRbeta CDR3 rearrangement, sequence reads were collapsed and filtered. For each sample, productive Simpson clonality was calculated as the square root of Simpson's diversity index across productive rearrangements. The source is immuneACCESS, and TCRdb retained only in-frame sequences with V and J called. Part of the clones is not carried over; for the studies checked, unresolved V genes explain less than half of this, and the remainder is unexplained. V and J calls and clone size are those listed in that table; D and trimming were worked out from the DNA. The sample table holds around 300,000 clones, of which 80% to 90% were seen once. The ten largest clonotypes hold around 2% of the sample.

This sample was taken from a study of blood T cell repertoires in COVID-19 (dated by TCRdb to the early 2020s). Broadly, across the study: Samples from collaborators originated in the United States, Italy and Spain and spanned both the acute and convalescent phases of COVID-19. The prospective study material was composed of cDNA or gDNA derived from T cells, B-cell-depleted T cells, or PBMCs. Deeply sampled blood TCRbeta repertoires from subjects exposed to, actively infected with, or recovered from COVID-19 were included in the dataset. The repertoires were released in a freely available public database intended as a resource for research on the immune response to SARS-CoV-2. Samples were obtained from the ongoing ImmuneRACE study (first 160 participants) and from 1,254 subjects provided by 6 global collaborators. A de-identified subject ID, COVID-19 status, age in years and sex were almost always included in the sample metadata. HLA class I and class II types, where available, came from metadata supplied by the sample provider rather than from assay-based typing. Here is what the overall study found, with its caveats: The quantity of clinical and demographic metadata differed by source and by participant and was supplied without curation.

The V gene is TRBV3-1 (or the pseudogene TRBV3-2) and the J gene is TRBJ1-1, and 8 junctional nucleotides match TRBD1. What was sequenced was PBMCs or T cells enriched from blood (not recorded which). This receptor was obtained from a woman aged 18-29 years who had recovered from COVID-19. The DNA is TGTGCCAGCAGCCGGTCGTCAGGGGGCGCTTGGACTGAAGCTTTCTTT. This yields the protein CASSRSSGGAWTEAFF.